This TCR beta chain appears in the sequencing data of a study of cytomegalovirus exposure and HLA in healthy donors (dated by TCRdb to the late 2010s). About the study as a whole: An earlier analysis of 587 of the donors reported about 250 Gb of sequence data and more than 90 million unique TCR beta sequences from 150 million to 200 million T cells. An early release covering over 500 HLA-typed donors comprised roughly 300 gigabases of sequencing data and approximately 80 million unique TCR sequences. Of the approximately 400 genotyped donors, approximately 82% fell in the genetic ancestry cluster associated with self-reported Caucasian donors. The study aimed to test whether signatures of past pathogen exposure could be identified by cataloging public T cell receptors. The study profiled the T cell repertoires of hundreds of subjects by immunosequencing and related them to cytomegalovirus serostatus. Besides the first cohort of roughly 640 subjects, a separate validation cohort made up of roughly 120 different subjects was used. To predict cytomegalovirus infection status, the study brought together high-throughput TCR immunosequencing, statistical association of individual TCRs with disease status, and machine learning. A later analysis re-examined previously published TCR beta repertoires from more than 650 donors and added high-resolution HLA genotyping to investigate patterns of TCR occurrence. Rather than using new phenotypic data, the later analysis identified candidate immune exposures from TCR beta sequences and from how often those sequences occurred across donors. To decide whether each TCR beta V gene segment behaved as functional or pseudogenic, an earlier analysis of some 600 of the donors relied on high-throughput TCR beta sequencing. Alongside the repertoire data, information on donor age, sex, ethnicity and CMV serostatus was compiled. A later genetic analysis took genome-wide SNP genotypes for about three fifths of the 666 donors and used that subset as a discovery cohort. All discovery cohort repertoires had been generated using a single sequencing platform. Both class I and class II loci were covered by HLA typing, at four-digit resolution. The number of donors typed differed by locus, with 629-630 for A, B, C, DRB1 and DQB1, roughly 520 for DQA1, 600 to 610 for DPA1, and some 450 for DPB1. Four to six DR-DQ haplotypes were handled as single units for association and clustering, since linkage in the cohort was strong. On average, approximately 250,000 unique TCR beta nucleotide sequences were sequenced per donor among about 400 genotyped donors of the cohort, with roughly 19% of those sequences being non-productive.

CDR1 ENHRY and CDR2 SYGVKD were looked up in the germline V gene. From its cysteine to its phenylalanine, the CDR3 spans 15 amino acids. Just the 45-base CDR3 DNA is kept, in frame starting at base 1. V is pared back by 2 bases and J by 4 bases, with 14 bases lying between the germline termini. The cohort was made up of several hundred healthy bone marrow donors. Cohort members were all nominally healthy when sampled, although unrecorded immune exposures were likely present. The donor was CMV seropositive and belonged to the group of 270 or so seropositive cohort members. Every donor gave a peripheral blood sample, and the peripheral blood mononuclear cells from that sample were used for TCR beta sequencing. Genomic DNA extraction from the blood cell samples was performed with the Qiagen DNeasy Blood Extraction Kit. Points on this clone: Its antigen is still unknown. No much larger clone is present one base from it, and per-base qualities are unavailable.

The study at large found these results: Over 15 rarely observed V segments, including chromosome 9 orphons, were excluded from the earlier analysis of several hundred of the donors because counts were too low. The classifier was reported to diagnose cytomegalovirus status with high specificity and sensitivity in both the original and validation cohorts. The presence/absence analyses assumed that sequencing depth was roughly uniform across donors, and that assumption may not be true. Several of the top co-occurrence clusters appeared to be linked to parvovirus B19, influenza, CMV and Epstein-Barr virus, according to a later analysis. While some public TCRs were present in many individuals, most TCR sequences turned up only very rarely across donors. In a later analysis, the rate of TCR association differed among HLA loci, with DRB1 alleles having the most associated TCRs and HLA-C alleles having the fewest. According to the authors, the approach could potentially be generalized to other disease states and immunological phenotypes. When HLA alleles, especially DR and DQ, strongly co-occurred, TCR associations were difficult to assign to individual alleles. According to a later genetic analysis, donors in an Asian-associated ancestry cluster had fewer N-insertions in productive TCRs than the approximately 630-donor mean. A cluster of highly shared sequence variants was judged likely to represent a technical artifact of the sequencing pipeline. This cohort had only TCR beta chains sequenced, and the lack of alpha or paired-chain data limited which features could be detected. Because HLA typing was unavailable for some donors at each locus, only the typed subset was used in association tests. A total of some 180 TCR beta chains were listed by the study as associated with cytomegalovirus. Specific HLA alleles were associated with around 18,000 TCR beta sequences at a false discovery rate of 0.05 in a later analysis. In vitro tests confirmed that a few of the cytomegalovirus-associated TCR beta chains recognize cytomegalovirus antigens. Some IMGT-functional V segments, including TRBV6-2 and TRBV6-3, could not be distinguished by the 87-base-pair reads and were therefore excluded. In a later genetic analysis, a missense DCLRE1C variant was associated with V-gene and J-gene trimming of TCR beta chains, and the association was replicated in an independent cohort. In a later analysis, most CMV-associated TCR beta chains were found to appear HLA-restricted, with HLA associations seemingly driven largely by CMV exposure. For the cohort, immune exposure information was limited to CMV serostatus. In a later analysis, HLA-associated TCR beta chains showed more clonal expansion and lower generation probabilities than non-associated chains that were equally common. A further reported finding was that TCR beta sequences accurately predicted the HLA-A and HLA-B alleles for most subjects in the first cohort. In an earlier analysis of fewer than 700 of the donors, most TCR beta V segments appeared in productive rearrangements about 87% or about 30% of the time, broadly matching IMGT annotations. Linkage disequilibrium might explain the correlated functional status among segregating V segments, but an unknown experimental factor could not be excluded.

Libraries came from the immunoSEQ multiplex PCR assay. For the multiplex PCR, a mixture combining 60 forward primers for TCR Vbeta segments and 13 reverse primers for TCR Jbeta segments was used. A multiplex PCR assay on genomic DNA amplified the CDR3 region of rearranged TCR beta genes. The amplified TCR beta libraries were sequenced on the Illumina HiSeq System as 87-base-pair reads. The authors' pipeline ran thus. A later analysis counted approximately 84 million unique TCR beta chains across the approximately 700 repertoires, and some 11 million of these chains were shared by at least two donors. Raw reads were error-corrected and collapsed into unique sequences by a nearest-neighbor algorithm in which closely related sequences were merged to remove PCR and sequencing errors. To assign V, D and J gene segments, CDR3 sequences were aligned to IMGT reference sequences. Each retained sequence needed at least a six-nucleotide match to both a V gene segment and a J gene segment. Rearrangements were classified as productive when the CDR3 lacked stop codons and remained in frame with V and J, and all other rearrangements were classified as non-productive. Following IMGT convention, CDR3 was defined as the stretch from the second conserved V-encoded cysteine to the conserved J-encoded phenylalanine. Sequences without an unambiguous match to a single V gene segment were excluded from the earlier analysis of almost 600 of the donors. In an earlier analysis of some 590 of the donors, a V segment was called functional when productive rearrangements were above 56.7%, and segregating when the standard deviation between donors exceeded 5%. To diagnose cytomegalovirus status from the catalog of TCR beta chain sequences, a statistical classification framework was built. In a later analysis, V and J genes were assigned by comparing TCR nucleotide sequences against IMGT/GENE-DB human TR gene sequences. A later analysis assigned CDR3 sequences and most-parsimonious VDJ recombination scenarios with the TCRdist pipeline. In a later analysis, each TCR beta chain was defined by its CDR3 amino acid sequence together with its V-gene family, and reads without a unique V-gene family were excluded. In a later analysis, approximately 640 highly shared, low-generation-probability nucleotide sequences were removed to address suspected cross-contamination and a sequencing artifact. A later analysis calculated a clonal expansion index for each public chain from normalized within-repertoire ranks of inferred template counts. In a later analysis, generation probabilities were computed with a VDJ recombination model fitted to out-of-frame rearrangements, and the resulting probabilities were checked against IGoR. A later analysis scored TCR-TCR, TCR-HLA and TCR-CMV co-occurrence with hypergeometric tests, applying a repertoire-size bias correction to TCR pairs. To estimate false discovery rates, a later analysis permuted the HLA or CMV assignments 20 times. In a later analysis, co-occurring TCRs were grouped with DBSCAN, and TCRdist sequence similarity was added when clustering was performed within HLA-allele-positive subsets. For co-occurrence clustering, repertoires with fewer than 30,000 or more than 120,000 public chains were excluded, along with four to six repertoires with anomalous nucleotide sharing. Sourced from immuneACCESS, this table was stored by TCRdb with only in-frame sequences that have V and J called. A share of the clones is absent; for the studies checked, an unresolved V gene accounts for under half, and the remainder has no known explanation. The DNA gave D and trimming, while V, J and clone size come from that table. For this sample there are around 210,000 clones; 75% to 85% appear just once. The ten top clones hold approximately 0.4% of the sample.

The receptor was derived from a male donor in good health and CMV-seropositive. The chain is encoded by TRBV10-3 joined to TRBJ1-1, with the D gene uncertain. Sequenced sample: PBMCs. The DNA sequence is TGTGCCATCAGTGAGACGGGTTCGGGGATCACTGAAGCTTTCTTT. This translates into CAISETGSGITEAFF.